This T cell receptor (beta chain) came from a study of a mutant IDH1 vaccine in newly diagnosed glioma. With regard to this clone: The antigen is undetermined.

The time point is: week 47, end of study. Each dose of the vaccine consisted of 300 ug of mutant IDH1 20-mer peptide, with topical imiquimod. Produced via immunoSEQ multiplex PCR; TCRdb's table is partial and in-frame only. The sample has about 67,000 clones; roughly 80% are singletons. CDR1 MNHNY and CDR2 SVGAGI come from the germline V gene (reference sequence). The CDR3 runs 13 residues. Trimming removed 7 bases at V and 4 bases at J, with 13 bases between. The rearrangement joins TRBV6-6 to TRBJ1-1; D gene uncertain. Material: PBMCs, obtained from a glioma patient whose treatment included an IDH1 peptide vaccine. The receptor was isolated from a young man with glioma. CDR3 protein: CASIPSGSTEAFF. The CDR3 nucleotides read TGTGCCAGCATCCCCTCGGGGAGCACTGAAGCTTTCTTT.